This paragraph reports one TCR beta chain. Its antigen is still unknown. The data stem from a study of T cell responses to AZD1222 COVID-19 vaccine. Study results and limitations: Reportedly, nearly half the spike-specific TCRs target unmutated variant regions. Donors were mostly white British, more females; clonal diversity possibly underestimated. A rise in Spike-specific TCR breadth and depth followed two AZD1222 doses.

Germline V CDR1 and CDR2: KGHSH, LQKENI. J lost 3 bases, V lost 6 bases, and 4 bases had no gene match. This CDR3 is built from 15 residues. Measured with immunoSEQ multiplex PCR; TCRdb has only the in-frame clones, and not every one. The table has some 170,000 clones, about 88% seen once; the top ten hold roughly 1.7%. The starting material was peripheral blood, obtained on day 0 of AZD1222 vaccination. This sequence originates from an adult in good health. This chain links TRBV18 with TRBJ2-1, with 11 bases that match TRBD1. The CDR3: CASSQGTGGYNEQFF. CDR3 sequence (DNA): TGTGCCAGCTCTCAGGGGACAGGGGGCTACAATGAGCAGTTCTTC.